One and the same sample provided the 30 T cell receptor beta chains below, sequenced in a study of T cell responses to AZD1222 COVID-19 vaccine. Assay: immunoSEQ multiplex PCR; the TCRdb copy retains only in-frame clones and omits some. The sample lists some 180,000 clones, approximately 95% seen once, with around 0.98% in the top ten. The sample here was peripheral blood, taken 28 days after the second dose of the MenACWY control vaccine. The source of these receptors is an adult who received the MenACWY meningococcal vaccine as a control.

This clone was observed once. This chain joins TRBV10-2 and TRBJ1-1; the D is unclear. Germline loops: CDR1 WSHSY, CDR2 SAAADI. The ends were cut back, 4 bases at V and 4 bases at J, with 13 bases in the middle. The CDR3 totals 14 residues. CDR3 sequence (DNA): TGCGCCAGCAGTGGCAAATCAGCGGGCACTGAAGCTTTCTTT. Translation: CASSGKSAGTEAFF.

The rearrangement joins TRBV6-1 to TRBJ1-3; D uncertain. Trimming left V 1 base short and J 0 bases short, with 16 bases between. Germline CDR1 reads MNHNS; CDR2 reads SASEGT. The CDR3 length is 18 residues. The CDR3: CASSEVVGSLSSGNTIYF. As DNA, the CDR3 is TGTGCCAGCAGTGAAGTTGTCGGCAGCCTGAGCTCTGGAAACACCATATATTTT.

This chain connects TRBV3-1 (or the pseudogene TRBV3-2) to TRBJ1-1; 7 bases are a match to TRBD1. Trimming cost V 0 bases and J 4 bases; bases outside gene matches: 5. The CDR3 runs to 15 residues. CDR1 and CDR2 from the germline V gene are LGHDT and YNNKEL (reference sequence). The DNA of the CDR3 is TGTGCCAGCAGCCAAGATAGAGGGGGCGGCACTGAAGCTTTCTTT. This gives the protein CASSQDRGGGTEAFF.

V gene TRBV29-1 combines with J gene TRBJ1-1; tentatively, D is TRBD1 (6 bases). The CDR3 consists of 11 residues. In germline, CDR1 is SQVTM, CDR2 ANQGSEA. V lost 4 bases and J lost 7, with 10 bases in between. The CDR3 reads CSVVRTVEAFF. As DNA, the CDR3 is TGCAGCGTTGTCAGGACAGTTGAAGCTTTCTTT.

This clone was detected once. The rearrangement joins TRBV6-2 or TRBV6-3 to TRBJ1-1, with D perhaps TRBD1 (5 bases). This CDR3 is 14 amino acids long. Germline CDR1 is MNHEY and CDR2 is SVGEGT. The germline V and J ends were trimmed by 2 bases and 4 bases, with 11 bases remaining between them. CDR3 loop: CASSYGGEGTEAFF. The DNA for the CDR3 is TGTGCCAGCAGTTACGGGGGGGAAGGCACTGAAGCTTTCTTT.

Here the CDR3 reads CASSERGEYGYTF. In DNA, the CDR3 is TGTGCCAGCAGCGAAAGGGGGGAATATGGCTACACCTTC. The rearrangement links TRBV2 to TRBJ1-2; weak D call: TRBD1 (6 bases). V dropped 6 bases and J dropped 5 bases, with 13 bases sitting between them. The CDR3 runs 13 residues. The germline V gene encodes CDR1 SNHLY and CDR2 FYNNEI.

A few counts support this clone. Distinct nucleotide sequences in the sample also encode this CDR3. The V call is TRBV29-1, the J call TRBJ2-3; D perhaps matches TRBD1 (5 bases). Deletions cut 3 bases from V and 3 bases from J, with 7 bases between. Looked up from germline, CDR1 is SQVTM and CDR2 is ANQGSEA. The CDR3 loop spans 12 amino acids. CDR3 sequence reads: CSVEAGTDTQYF. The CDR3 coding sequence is TGCAGCGTTGAGGCAGGGACAGATACGCAGTATTTT.

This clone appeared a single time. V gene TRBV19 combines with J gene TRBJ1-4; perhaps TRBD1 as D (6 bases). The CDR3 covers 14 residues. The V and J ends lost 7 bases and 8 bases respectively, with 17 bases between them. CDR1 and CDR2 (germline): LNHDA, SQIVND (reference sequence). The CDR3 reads CASKQQGLNEKLFF. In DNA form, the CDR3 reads TGTGCCAGTAAACAACAGGGATTAAACGAAAAACTGTTTTTT.

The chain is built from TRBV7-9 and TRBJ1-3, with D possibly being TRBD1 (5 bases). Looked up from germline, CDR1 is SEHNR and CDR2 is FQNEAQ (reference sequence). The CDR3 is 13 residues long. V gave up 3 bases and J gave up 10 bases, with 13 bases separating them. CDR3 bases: TGTGCCAGCAGCTTTGATGGGGCAAGAACCATATATTTT. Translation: CASSFDGARTIYF.

CDR3 protein: CASTLIGGINSPLHF. CDR3 DNA sequence: TGTGCCAGTACTTTAATAGGGGGGATTAATTCACCCCTCCACTTT. This chain connects TRBV19 to TRBJ1-6; D perhaps matches TRBD1 (6 bases). Trimming shortened V by 7 bases and J by 6 bases, and 16 bases separated the two germline ends. Germline CDR1 LNHDA, CDR2 SQIVND (reference sequence). The CDR3 has 15 amino acids.

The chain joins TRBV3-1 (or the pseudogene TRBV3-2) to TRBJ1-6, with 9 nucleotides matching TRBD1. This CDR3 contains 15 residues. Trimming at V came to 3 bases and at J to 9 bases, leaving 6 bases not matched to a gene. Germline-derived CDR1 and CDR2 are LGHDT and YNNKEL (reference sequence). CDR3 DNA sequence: TGTGCCAGCAGCCAGAGGACAGGGGAAGGTTCACCCCTCCACTTT. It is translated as CASSQRTGEGSPLHF.

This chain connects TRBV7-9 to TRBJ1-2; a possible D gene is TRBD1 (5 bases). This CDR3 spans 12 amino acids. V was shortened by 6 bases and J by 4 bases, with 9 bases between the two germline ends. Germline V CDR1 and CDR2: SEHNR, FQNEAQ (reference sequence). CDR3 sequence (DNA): TGTGCCAGCAGTCAGGGCCTCTATGGCTACACCTTC. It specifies CASSQGLYGYTF. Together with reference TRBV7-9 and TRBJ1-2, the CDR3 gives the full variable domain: DTGVSQNPRHKITKRGQNVTFRCDPISEHNRLYWYRQTLGQGPEFLTYFQNEAQLEKSRLLSDRFSAERPKGSFSTLEIQRTEQGDSAMYLCASSQGLYGYTFGSGTRLTVV.

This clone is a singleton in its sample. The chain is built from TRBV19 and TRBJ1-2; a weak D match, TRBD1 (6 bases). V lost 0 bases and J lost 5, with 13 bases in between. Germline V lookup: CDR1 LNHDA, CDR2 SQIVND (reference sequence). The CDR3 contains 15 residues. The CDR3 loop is CASSIDWTVKYGYTF. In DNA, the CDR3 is TGTGCCAGTAGTATAGACTGGACAGTGAAATATGGCTACACCTTC.

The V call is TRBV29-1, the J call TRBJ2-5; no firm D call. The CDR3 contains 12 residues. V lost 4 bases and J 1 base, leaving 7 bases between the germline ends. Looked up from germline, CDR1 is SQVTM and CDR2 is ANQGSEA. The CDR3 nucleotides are TGCAGCGTTGGGGCTACCCAAGAGACCCAGTACTTC. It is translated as CSVGATQETQYF.

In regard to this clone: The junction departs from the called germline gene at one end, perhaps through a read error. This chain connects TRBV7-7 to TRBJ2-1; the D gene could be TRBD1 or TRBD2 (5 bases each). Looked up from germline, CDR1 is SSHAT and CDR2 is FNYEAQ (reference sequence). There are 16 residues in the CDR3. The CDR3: CASSLATATTYNEQFF. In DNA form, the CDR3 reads TGTGCTAGCAGCTTAGCGACAGCTACTACCTACAATGAGCAGTTCTTC.

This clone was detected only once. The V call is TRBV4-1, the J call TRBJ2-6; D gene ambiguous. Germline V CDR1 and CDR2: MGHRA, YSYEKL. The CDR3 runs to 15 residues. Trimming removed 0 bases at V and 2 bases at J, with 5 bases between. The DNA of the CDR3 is TGCGCCAGCAGCCAAGAGGCTGCTGGGGCCAACGTCCTGACTTTC. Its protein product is CASSQEAAGANVLTF.

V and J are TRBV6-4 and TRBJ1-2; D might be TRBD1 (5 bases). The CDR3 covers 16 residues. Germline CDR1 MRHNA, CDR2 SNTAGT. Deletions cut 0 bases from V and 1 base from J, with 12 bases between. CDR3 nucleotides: TGTGCCAGCAGTGACTCGGCGGGACCCGTTAACTATGGCTACACCTTC. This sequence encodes CASSDSAGPVNYGYTF.

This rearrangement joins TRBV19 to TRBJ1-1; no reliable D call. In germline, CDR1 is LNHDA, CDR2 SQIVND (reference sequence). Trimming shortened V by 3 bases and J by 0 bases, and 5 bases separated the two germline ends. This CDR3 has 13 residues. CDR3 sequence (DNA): TGTGCCAGTAGTATCTTGGTGAACACTGAAGCTTTCTTT. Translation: CASSILVNTEAFF.

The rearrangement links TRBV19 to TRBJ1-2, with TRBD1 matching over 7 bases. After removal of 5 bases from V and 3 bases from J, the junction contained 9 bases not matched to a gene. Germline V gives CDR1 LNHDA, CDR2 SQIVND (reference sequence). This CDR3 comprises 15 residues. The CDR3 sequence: CASSAQGGFDYGYTF. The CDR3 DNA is TGTGCCAGTAGTGCTCAGGGGGGATTCGACTATGGCTACACCTTC.

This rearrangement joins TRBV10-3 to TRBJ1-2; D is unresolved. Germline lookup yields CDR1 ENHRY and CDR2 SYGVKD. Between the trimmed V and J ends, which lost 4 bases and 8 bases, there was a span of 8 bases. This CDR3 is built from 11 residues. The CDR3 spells CAISGVVGYTF. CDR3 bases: TGTGCCATCAGTGGAGTGGTGGGCTACACCTTC.

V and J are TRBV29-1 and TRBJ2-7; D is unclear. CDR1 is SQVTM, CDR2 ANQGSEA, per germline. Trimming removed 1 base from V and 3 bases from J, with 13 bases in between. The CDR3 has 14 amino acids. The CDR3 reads CSVEAIRPGYEQYF. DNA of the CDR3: TGCAGCGTTGAAGCCATTAGACCGGGCTACGAGCAGTACTTC.

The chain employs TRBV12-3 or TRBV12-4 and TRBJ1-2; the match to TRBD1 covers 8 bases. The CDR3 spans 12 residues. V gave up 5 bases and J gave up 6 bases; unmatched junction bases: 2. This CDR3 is CASSRDRNGYTF. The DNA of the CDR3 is TGTGCCAGCAGTCGGGACAGGAATGGCTACACCTTC.

CDR3 protein: CASSPPMEYF. In DNA form, the CDR3 reads TGTGCCAGCAGCCCTCCGATGGAGTACTTC. V usage is TRBV6-2 or TRBV6-3 and J usage is TRBJ2-7; D remains ambiguous. CDR1 MNHEY and CDR2 SVGEGT come from the germline V gene. The CDR3 contains 10 residues. V gave up 6 bases and J gave up 11 bases, with 11 bases separating them.

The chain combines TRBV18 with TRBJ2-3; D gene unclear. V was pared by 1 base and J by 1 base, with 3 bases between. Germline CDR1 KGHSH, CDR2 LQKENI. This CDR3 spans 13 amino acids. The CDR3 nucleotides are TGTGCCAGCTCACCACGCCGCACAGATACGCAGTATTTT. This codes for CASSPRRTDTQYF.

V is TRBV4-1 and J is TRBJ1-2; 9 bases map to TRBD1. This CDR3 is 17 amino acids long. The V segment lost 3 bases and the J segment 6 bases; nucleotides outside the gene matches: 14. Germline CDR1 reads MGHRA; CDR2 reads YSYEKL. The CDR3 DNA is TGCGCCAGCAGCCATGGGACAGGGAGGGGAATATTTCATGGCTACACCTTC. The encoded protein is CASSHGTGRGIFHGYTF.

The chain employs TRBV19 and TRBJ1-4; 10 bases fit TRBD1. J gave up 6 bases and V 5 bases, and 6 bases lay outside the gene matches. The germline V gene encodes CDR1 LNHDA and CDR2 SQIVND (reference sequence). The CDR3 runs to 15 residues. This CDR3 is CASSGWTGGDEKLFF. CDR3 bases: TGTGCCAGTAGTGGGTGGACAGGGGGGGATGAAAAACTGTTTTTT.

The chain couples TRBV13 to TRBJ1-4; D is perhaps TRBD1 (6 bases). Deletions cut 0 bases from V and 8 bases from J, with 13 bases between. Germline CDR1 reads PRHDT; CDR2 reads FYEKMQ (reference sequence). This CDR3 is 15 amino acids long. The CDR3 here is CASSLGQGQQEKLFF. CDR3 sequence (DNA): TGTGCCAGCAGCTTAGGCCAGGGGCAGCAGGAAAAACTGTTTTTT.

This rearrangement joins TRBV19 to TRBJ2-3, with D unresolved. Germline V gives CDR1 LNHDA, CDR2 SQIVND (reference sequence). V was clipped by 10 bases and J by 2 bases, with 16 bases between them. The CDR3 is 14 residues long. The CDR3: CATRRANPTDTQYF. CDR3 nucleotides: TGTGCCACTAGACGCGCAAACCCCACAGATACGCAGTATTTT. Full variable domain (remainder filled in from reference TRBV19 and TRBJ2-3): DGGITQSPKYLFRKEGQNVTLSCEQNLNHDAMYWYRQDPGQGLRLIYYSQIVNDFQKGDIAEGYSVSREKKESFPLTVTSAQKNPTAFYLCATRRANPTDTQYFGPGTRLTVL.

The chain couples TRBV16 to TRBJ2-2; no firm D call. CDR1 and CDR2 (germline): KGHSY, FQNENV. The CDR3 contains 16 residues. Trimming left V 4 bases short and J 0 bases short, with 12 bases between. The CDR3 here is CASSRRRPANTGELFF. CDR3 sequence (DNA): TGTGCCAGCAGCCGAAGACGGCCGGCGAACACCGGGGAGCTGTTTTTT.

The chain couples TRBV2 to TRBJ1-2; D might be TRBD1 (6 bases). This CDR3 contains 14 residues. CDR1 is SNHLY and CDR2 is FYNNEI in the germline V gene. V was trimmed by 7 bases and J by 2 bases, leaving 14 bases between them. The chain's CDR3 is CASKNRADNYGYTF. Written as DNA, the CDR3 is TGTGCCAGCAAGAACAGGGCCGACAACTATGGCTACACCTTC.